This is a list of T cell receptor beta chains from one sample in a study of T cells in Graves' hyperthyroidism and ophthalmopathy. MiXCR, applied by TCRdb to the multiplex PCR reads, yields one record per CDR3 protein. The table lists about 640,000 distinct CDR3 sequences, about 20% of them singletons. Source material: blood. The receptors derive from a man aged 25 to 40 with Graves' ophthalmopathy. Each CDR3 is given with its conserved first and last residue. Fields, in order: J gene, V gene, CDR3 protein.

j_call: TRBJ2-1; v_call: TRBV11-2; cdr3_aa: CASSWGSRAASVNEQFF
j_call: TRBJ2-1; v_call: TRBV3-1; cdr3_aa: CASSRGLAGTYNEQFF
j_call: TRBJ1-1; v_call: TRBV5-4; cdr3_aa: CASSQGTDNTEAFF
j_call: TRBJ2-7; v_call: TRBV28; cdr3_aa: CVSSFWGEGVTEQYF
j_call: TRBJ2-3; v_call: TRBV12-3/TRBV12-4; cdr3_aa: CASTKGLDTDTQYF
j_call: TRBJ2-5; v_call: TRBV20-1; cdr3_aa: CSAREASDPRETQYF
j_call: TRBJ1-4; v_call: TRBV28; cdr3_aa: CASSQTVINEKLFF
j_call: TRBJ2-3; v_call: TRBV6-1; cdr3_aa: CASTQSGSYTDTQYF
j_call: TRBJ2-7; v_call: TRBV10-3; cdr3_aa: CAITSGEYEQYF
j_call: TRBJ1-5; v_call: TRBV10-3; cdr3_aa: CAISEFDRDSNQPQHF
j_call: TRBJ1-2; v_call: TRBV3-1; cdr3_aa: CASSPGGSGYTF
j_call: TRBJ1-5; v_call: TRBV3-1; cdr3_aa: CASSQDPTGFNQPQHF
j_call: TRBJ1-6; v_call: TRBV20-1; cdr3_aa: CSAKTYNSPLHF
j_call: TRBJ2-2; v_call: TRBV28; cdr3_aa: CASNWRGETGELFF
j_call: TRBJ1-3; v_call: TRBV6-6; cdr3_aa: CASSYSSRSGNTIYF
j_call: TRBJ2-1; v_call: TRBV27; cdr3_aa: CASSLWGGGYNEQFF
j_call: TRBJ2-7; v_call: TRBV5-1; cdr3_aa: CASRKSTTSGDKGYEQYF
j_call: TRBJ1-2; v_call: TRBV5-1; cdr3_aa: CAGSLNSESFYGYTF
j_call: TRBJ2-2; v_call: TRBV24-1; cdr3_aa: CATSAPLPETGELFF
j_call: TRBJ2-3; v_call: TRBV9; cdr3_aa: CASSRGDRSTDTQYF
j_call: TRBJ2-7; v_call: TRBV4-2; cdr3_aa: CASSQEGAGGHEQYF
j_call: TRBJ1-1; v_call: TRBV15; cdr3_aa: CATSREVPGRENTEAFF
j_call: TRBJ2-1; v_call: TRBV24-1; cdr3_aa: CATSDPGVDEQFF
j_call: TRBJ1-6; v_call: TRBV6-5; cdr3_aa: CASSYRNSPLHF
j_call: TRBJ2-3; v_call: TRBV5-6; cdr3_aa: CASSLRLAGRTDTQYF
j_call: TRBJ2-1; v_call: TRBV6-2/TRBV6-3; cdr3_aa: CASQRGPNEQFF
j_call: TRBJ2-1; v_call: TRBV7-8; cdr3_aa: CASSLASGRAYNEQFF
j_call: TRBJ1-5; v_call: TRBV11-2; cdr3_aa: CASSLGGAKNQPQHF
j_call: TRBJ2-7; v_call: TRBV30; cdr3_aa: CAWSVLAVSYEQYF
j_call: TRBJ1-1; v_call: TRBV20-1; cdr3_aa: CSAQWIGRTEAFF
j_call: TRBJ1-2; v_call: TRBV5-1; cdr3_aa: CASSWDNYGYTF
j_call: TRBJ2-1; v_call: TRBV5-1; cdr3_aa: CASSLRAGDYNEQFF
j_call: TRBJ2-1; v_call: TRBV7-9; cdr3_aa: CASSPPRYEQFF
j_call: TRBJ2-7; v_call: TRBV2; cdr3_aa: CASSPGAGTTYEQYF
j_call: TRBJ1-5; v_call: TRBV18; cdr3_aa: CASSPQTGRDQPQHF
j_call: TRBJ2-7; v_call: TRBV28; cdr3_aa: CASSYTLQGNEQYF
j_call: TRBJ1-5; v_call: TRBV28; cdr3_aa: CASTDNQPQHF
j_call: TRBJ2-3; v_call: TRBV7-2; cdr3_aa: CASSSGTSGRAEGTDTQYF
j_call: TRBJ2-6; v_call: TRBV28; cdr3_aa: CASSFRHSGANVLTF
j_call: TRBJ2-3; v_call: TRBV7-6; cdr3_aa: CAGEPGPSTDTQYF
j_call: TRBJ1-1; v_call: TRBV11-2; cdr3_aa: CASSAGTLNTEAFF
j_call: TRBJ2-2; v_call: TRBV11-1; cdr3_aa: CASSSSWGTSGKTGELFF
j_call: TRBJ1-6; v_call: TRBV3-1; cdr3_aa: CASSQDWGARYNSPLHF
j_call: TRBJ2-3; v_call: TRBV9; cdr3_aa: CASSSRGRLGTDTQYF
j_call: TRBJ2-7; v_call: TRBV6-5; cdr3_aa: CASSYLGTSGTSYEQYF
j_call: TRBJ1-1; v_call: TRBV3-1; cdr3_aa: CASSQEGANTEAFF
j_call: TRBJ2-7; v_call: TRBV18; cdr3_aa: CASSPPTKGGLIEQYF
j_call: TRBJ2-7; v_call: TRBV5-8; cdr3_aa: CASSFSRDEQYF
j_call: TRBJ1-5; v_call: TRBV5-1; cdr3_aa: CASSVTGGGNQPQHF
j_call: TRBJ2-5; v_call: TRBV5-1; cdr3_aa: CASSSTRVQETQYF
j_call: TRBJ2-7; v_call: TRBV6-1; cdr3_aa: CASKDWSYEQYF
j_call: TRBJ2-7; v_call: TRBV7-2; cdr3_aa: CASSDEGQPYEQYF
j_call: TRBJ2-5; v_call: TRBV7-2; cdr3_aa: CASSVLRETQYF